These T cell receptor beta chains were read from a single sample in a study of OX40 agonist ivuxolimab in advanced cancers. Clones were sequenced by immunoSEQ multiplex PCR, and TCRdb holds only the in-frame ones, with some missing. The table has around 62,000 clones, approximately 86% seen once. Sequencing was performed on CD4+ or CD8+ T cells sorted from blood, taken in a trial of the OX40 agonist ivuxolimab. The receptors shown here come from an adult with an advanced solid tumor such as melanoma, head and neck, liver or kidney cancer. CDR3s include the opening cysteine and the closing phenylalanine or tryptophan. A D gene is named only where the DNA matches it firmly. Clone size appears in some rows only: once, few, many, or a class for an expanded clone.

J: TRBJ1-4
V: TRBV28
size: NA
D: TRBD1
DNA: TGTGCCAGCAGTGGCGGGGACAGGGGGGGGGAAAAACTGTTTTTT
CDR3: CASSGGDRGGEKLFF

J: TRBJ2-5
V: TRBV18
size: once
D: TRBD2
DNA: TGTGCCAGCTCACCAAGGTCGGGGGGAGAGACCCAGTACTTC
CDR3: CASSPRSGGETQYF

J: TRBJ1-2
V: TRBV11-2
size: NA
D: NA
DNA: TGTGCCAGCAGCTTAGAAGGATATGGCTACACCTTC
CDR3: CASSLEGYGYTF

J: TRBJ1-5
V: TRBV28
size: NA
D: NA
DNA: TGTGCCAGCAGTATAACAGGGTATAGCAATCAGCCCCAGCATTTT
CDR3: CASSITGYSNQPQHF

J: TRBJ2-7
V: TRBV18
size: NA
D: NA
DNA: TGTGCCAGCTCACTAGTCTTGGGGGGAGATGAGCAGTACTTC
CDR3: CASSLVLGGDEQYF

J: TRBJ1-2
V: TRBV4-1
size: NA
D: NA
DNA: TGCGCCAGCAGCCAAGACTTTACCAACTATGGCTACACCTTC
CDR3: CASSQDFTNYGYTF

J: TRBJ1-5
V: TRBV6-5
size: few
D: TRBD1
DNA: TGTGCCAGCCGGACAGGGGGCTTTAGCAATCAGCCCCAGCATTTT
CDR3: CASRTGGFSNQPQHF

J: TRBJ2-6
V: TRBV27
size: NA
D: NA
DNA: TGTGCCAGCAGTCCACTTGACGGTAGCTCTGGGGCCAACGTCCTGACTTTC
CDR3: CASSPLDGSSGANVLTF

J: TRBJ2-2
V: TRBV4-3
size: NA
D: NA
DNA: TGCGCCAGCAGCCAAGAGCCCGGCCTCGGGTCGACGGCCGGGGAGCTGTTTTTT
CDR3: CASSQEPGLGSTAGELFF

J: TRBJ2-3
V: TRBV14
size: NA
D: NA
DNA: TGTGCCAGCAGCCAAGATAGGGCCCGAGGGGATACGCAGTATTTT
CDR3: CASSQDRARGDTQYF

J: TRBJ1-4
V: TRBV4-1
size: NA
D: NA
DNA: TGCGCCAGCAGCCAAGAAGACCGAGGAAATGAAAAACTGTTTTTT
CDR3: CASSQEDRGNEKLFF

J: TRBJ2-2
V: TRBV7-2
size: NA
D: NA
DNA: TGTGCCAGCAGCTTAGGGCGGCTTAACACCGGGGAGCTGTTTTTT
CDR3: CASSLGRLNTGELFF

J: TRBJ1-1
V: TRBV4-2
size: NA
D: TRBD1
DNA: TGTGCCAGCAGCCACAGGGGGCCCGAGGGAGCTTTCTTT
CDR3: CASSHRGPEGAFF

J: TRBJ2-6
V: TRBV30
size: NA
D: TRBD1
DNA: TGTGCCTGGGGCGACAGGGTTTTTACTGGGGCCAACGTCCTGACTTTC
CDR3: CAWGDRVFTGANVLTF

J: TRBJ2-7
V: TRBV7-9
size: NA
D: TRBD1
DNA: TGTGCCAGCAGCTTAGTTCCGGGACAGGGGTCCTCCTTCACCTACGAGCAGTACTTC
CDR3: CASSLVPGQGSSFTYEQYF

J: TRBJ1-5
V: TRBV6-6
size: NA
D: NA
DNA: TGTGCCAGCAGTCTGGGACAAAATAGCAATCAGCCCCAGCATTTT
CDR3: CASSLGQNSNQPQHF

J: TRBJ1-2
V: TRBV11-2
size: NA
D: TRBD1
DNA: TGTGCCAGCAGCCCTCTGGCCCGGGACAGGTCTGGCTATGGCTACACCTTC
CDR3: CASSPLARDRSGYGYTF

J: TRBJ2-5
V: TRBV5-4
size: NA
D: TRBD2
DNA: TGTGCCAGCAGCAGGGGACTAGCGGACCAAGAGACCCAGTACTTC
CDR3: CASSRGLADQETQYF

J: TRBJ1-4
V: TRBV6-5
size: NA
D: NA
DNA: TGTGCCAGCAGTTCCACCGGGACCCAACACGGTGAAAAACTGTTTTTT
CDR3: CASSSTGTQHGEKLFF

J: TRBJ1-4
V: TRBV6-5
size: once
D: TRBD1
DNA: TGTGCCAGCAGAACAGGGGTGGATGAAAAACTGTTTTTT
CDR3: CASRTGVDEKLFF

J: TRBJ2-5
V: TRBV7-9
size: NA
D: NA
DNA: TGTGCCAGCAGCTCCCGGGGTCCAGAGACCCAGTACTTC
CDR3: CASSSRGPETQYF

J: TRBJ2-3
V: TRBV12-5
size: NA
D: NA
DNA: TGTGCTACCATTCCTGTCTTGCAGTATTTT
CDR3: CATIPVLQYF

J: TRBJ2-3
V: TRBV2
size: NA
D: TRBD2
DNA: TGTGCCAGCAGTGGTGCGGGAGGGCCGATGGATACGCAGTATTTT
CDR3: CASSGAGGPMDTQYF

J: TRBJ2-2
V: TRBV7-9
size: NA
D: TRBD2
DNA: TGTGCCAGCAGCTGGACTAGCGGGATCACCGGGGAGCTGTTTTTT
CDR3: CASSWTSGITGELFF

J: TRBJ2-7
V: TRBV7-3
size: NA
D: TRBD2
DNA: TGTGCCAGCAGCTTAGATGCGGGAGGGGGCGAGCAGTACTTC
CDR3: CASSLDAGGGEQYF

J: TRBJ1-2
V: TRBV28
size: few
D: NA
DNA: TGTGCCAGCCAAAATATGGGTCTTCTTGGGGGCTACACCTTC
CDR3: CASQNMGLLGGYTF

J: TRBJ2-3
V: TRBV6-1
size: NA
D: NA
DNA: TGTGCCACCGGGACCCCCGAAGTAGCTACGCAGTATTTT
CDR3: CATGTPEVATQYF

J: TRBJ2-1
V: TRBV2
size: NA
D: NA
DNA: TGTGCCAGCAGTGAGGGAGCGGGCGTCACGCGAACCAATGAGCAGTTCTTC
CDR3: CASSEGAGVTRTNEQFF

J: TRBJ1-2
V: TRBV28
size: NA
D: NA
DNA: TGTGCCAGCAGTTTAGTTAACTATGGCTACACCTTC
CDR3: CASSLVNYGYTF

J: TRBJ2-1
V: TRBV30
size: NA
D: NA
DNA: TGTGCCTGGAGTCGCAGGGATGAGCAGTTCTTC
CDR3: CAWSRRDEQFF

J: TRBJ1-4
V: TRBV28
size: NA
D: NA
DNA: TGTGCCAGCAGTTTTAGAGTGGTTCGAGAAAAACTGTTTTTT
CDR3: CASSFRVVREKLFF

J: TRBJ2-1
V: TRBV11-2
size: few
D: NA
DNA: TGTGCCAGCACCCTAGCAAAGCGCTCCTACAATGAGCAGTTCTTC
CDR3: CASTLAKRSYNEQFF

J: TRBJ2-3
V: TRBV5-1
size: NA
D: NA
DNA: TGCGCCAGCAGCTTGGCCTTGGGGCGGGATACGCAGTATTTT
CDR3: CASSLALGRDTQYF

J: TRBJ1-1
V: TRBV7-9
size: NA
D: NA
DNA: TGTGCCAGCAGCTTATTTACACAGAAGATCGAAGCTTTCTTT
CDR3: CASSLFTQKIEAFF

J: TRBJ1-2
V: TRBV6-6
size: NA
D: NA
DNA: TGTGCCACCGTCGCAGTCAGTGGCTACACCTTC
CDR3: CATVAVSGYTF